This TCR beta chain is from a study of memory CD4+ T cells and cytomegalovirus serostatus. From germline, CDR1 is SNHLY and CDR2 FYNNEI. This CDR3 contains 15 residues. The V end was cut by 1 base, the J end by 5 bases, with 14 bases between. This clone appeared a few times. The table came from immunoSEQ multiplex PCR; TCRdb's copy has only in-frame clones and leaves some out. The sample contains around 45,000 clones, 60% to 80% of which appear only once. The sort gate was single viable CD3+CD4+CD8-CD45RO+ cells for memory CD4+ T cells. The chain couples TRBV2 to TRBJ1-1, with TRBD1 as a possible D gene (6 bases). This TCR was sampled from an adult in good health and CMV-seronegative. Material: memory CD4+ T cells from blood. The CDR3 DNA follows: TGTGCCAGCAGTGAAGATTATTCAGGGGCGACTGAAGCTTTCTTT. Translation: CASSEDYSGATEAFF.